This entry lists 2 T cell receptor beta chains sequenced from one sample in a study of OX40 agonist ivuxolimab in advanced cancers. Profiling relied on immunoSEQ multiplex PCR, and the TCRdb table lists in-frame clones only, not all of them. The table shows about 73,000 clones, with roughly 86% occurring only once. Sequenced here: CD4+ or CD8+ T cells sorted from blood, sampled in a trial of the OX40 agonist ivuxolimab. The receptors shown here come from an adult with an advanced solid tumor such as melanoma, head and neck, liver or kidney cancer.

The chain joins TRBV4-2 to TRBJ2-7; TRBD2 aligns across 10 bases. Germline V gene data show CDR1 as LGHNA and CDR2 as YNFKEQ. J was trimmed by 4 bases and V by 0 bases; bases with no gene match: 9. The CDR3 spans 17 residues. Here the CDR3 reads CASSQEAGGPYPYEQYF. The CDR3 coding sequence is TGTGCCAGCAGCCAAGAAGCGGGAGGGCCCTATCCGTACGAGCAGTACTTC.

The chain links TRBV5-4 to TRBJ2-3; 13 bases line up with TRBD2. This CDR3 has 16 amino acids. V gave up 4 bases and J gave up 5 bases; unmatched junction bases: 7. Germline assignment: CDR1 SGHNT and CDR2 YYREEE (reference sequence). Written as DNA, the CDR3 is TGTGCCAGCAGCGACGGGACTAGCGGGACTGGAGATACGCAGTATTTT. Translating it yields CASSDGTSGTGDTQYF.